These T cell receptor beta chains were read from a single sample in a study of radiation and T cells in renal cell carcinoma. The table came from immunoSEQ multiplex PCR; TCRdb's copy has only in-frame clones and leaves some out. The data contain over 60,000 clones, roughly 80% of them singletons. Sequencing was performed on blood, taken from a patient whose treatment included radiotherapy and nephrectomy. The receptors stem from a woman between 55 and 75 years old with renal cell carcinoma. The CDR3 runs from the conserved cysteine through the conserved F or W. A D gene is named only where the DNA matches it firmly. Some rows mark clone size as missing; the rest say once, few, many or name a class of expanded clone.

J: TRBJ1-2; D: -; size: -; V: TRBV19; CDR3: CASSIGLNYGYTF; DNA: TGTGCCAGTAGTATCGGCTTAAACTATGGCTACACCTTC
J: TRBJ1-5; D: -; size: few; V: TRBV27; CDR3: CASSTTGNQPQHF; DNA: TGTGCCAGCAGTACCACAGGTAATCAGCCCCAGCATTTT
J: TRBJ2-1; D: TRBD2; size: -; V: TRBV28; CDR3: CASSLTSGGINEQFF; DNA: TGTGCCAGCAGTTTGACTAGCGGGGGCATAAATGAGCAGTTCTTC
J: TRBJ2-7; D: TRBD1; size: -; V: TRBV7-2; CDR3: CASSLVQGVRYEQYF; DNA: TGTGCCAGCAGCTTAGTCCAGGGGGTGAGGTACGAGCAGTACTTC
J: TRBJ1-2; D: -; size: -; V: TRBV6-5; CDR3: CASATGYGYTF; DNA: TGTGCCTCAGCGACCGGCTATGGCTACACCTTC
J: TRBJ1-3; D: TRBD1; size: -; V: TRBV7-3; CDR3: CASSLQGAGNTIYF; DNA: TGTGCCAGCAGCCTGCAGGGGGCTGGAAACACCATATATTTT
J: TRBJ2-2; D: -; size: -; V: TRBV7-3; CDR3: CASSRGQNTGELFF; DNA: TGTGCCAGCAGCCGGGGACAGAACACCGGGGAGCTGTTTTTT
J: TRBJ2-7; D: TRBD1; size: -; V: TRBV5-4; CDR3: CASSLWQGATEQYF; DNA: TGTGCCAGCAGCTTATGGCAGGGGGCGACCGAGCAGTACTTC
J: TRBJ2-7; D: -; size: once; V: TRBV5-6; CDR3: CASSLWGLHVYEQYF; DNA: TGTGCCAGCAGTTTATGGGGGCTGCATGTTTACGAGCAGTACTTC
J: TRBJ2-3; D: -; size: -; V: TRBV6-5; CDR3: CASSSLPGTDTQYF; DNA: TGTGCCAGCAGTTCCCTTCCAGGGACAGATACGCAGTATTTT
J: TRBJ1-4; D: TRBD1; size: -; V: TRBV18; CDR3: CASSPGTGTGEKLFF; DNA: TGTGCCAGCTCACCTGGGACAGGGACGGGTGAAAAACTGTTTTTT
J: TRBJ2-3; D: TRBD1; size: once; V: TRBV4-3; CDR3: CASSQDVATGGPDTQYF; DNA: TGCGCCAGCAGCCAAGATGTTGCGACAGGGGGCCCAGATACGCAGTATTTT
J: TRBJ2-2; D: -; size: -; V: TRBV25-1; CDR3: CASSVQSGKNTGELFF; DNA: TGTGCCAGCAGTGTACAGTCTGGGAAGAACACCGGGGAGCTGTTTTTT
J: TRBJ1-4; D: -; size: -; V: TRBV4-1; CDR3: CASSIWLGEKLFF; DNA: TGCGCCAGCAGCATCTGGCTGGGGGAAAAACTGTTTTTT
J: TRBJ2-7; D: -; size: once; V: TRBV9; CDR3: CASSTGVGDYEQYF; DNA: TGTGCCAGCAGCACCGGAGTGGGGGACTACGAGCAGTACTTC
J: TRBJ2-7; D: -; size: -; V: TRBV12-2; CDR3: CASRFHATFSYEQYF; DNA: TGTGCAAGTCGCTTCCATGCAACCTTCTCCTACGAGCAGTACTTC
J: TRBJ1-1; D: -; size: -; V: TRBV6-6; CDR3: CASSYSGARDTFF; DNA: TGTGCCAGCAGTTACTCCGGGGCGAGGGACACTTTCTTT
J: TRBJ2-3; D: -; size: -; V: TRBV30; CDR3: CSGDSGTDTQYF; DNA: TGTTCCGGGGACTCAGGCACAGATACGCAGTATTTT
J: TRBJ2-1; D: -; size: -; V: TRBV4-1; CDR3: CASSQVPANSYNEQFF; DNA: TGCGCCAGCAGCCAAGTACCGGCCAACTCCTACAATGAGCAGTTCTTC
J: TRBJ1-6; D: TRBD1; size: -; V: TRBV25-1; CDR3: CASRADRAHSPLHF; DNA: TGTGCCAGCAGGGCCGACAGGGCCCATTCACCCCTCCACTTT
J: TRBJ1-2; D: -; size: -; V: TRBV4-2; CDR3: CASSQDPGTNYGYTF; DNA: TGTGCCAGCAGCCAAGACCCCGGGACAAACTATGGCTACACCTTC
J: TRBJ1-1; D: TRBD1; size: -; V: TRBV5-6; CDR3: CASSPYQGGRAFF; DNA: TGTGCCAGCAGCCCGTATCAGGGGGGACGAGCTTTCTTT
J: TRBJ2-5; D: TRBD2; size: once; V: TRBV9; CDR3: CASSEWSGGETQYF; DNA: TGTGCCAGCAGCGAGTGGAGCGGGGGAGAGACCCAGTACTTC
J: TRBJ2-7; D: -; size: -; V: TRBV18; CDR3: CASSPLLTGTLEEQYF; DNA: TGTGCCAGCTCACCCCTTTTGACAGGTACTTTGGAGGAGCAGTACTTC
J: TRBJ2-7; D: -; size: -; V: TRBV18; CDR3: CASSPREGWEQYF; DNA: TGTGCCAGCTCACCACGTGAGGGGTGGGAGCAGTACTTC
J: TRBJ2-3; D: -; size: -; V: TRBV5-1; CDR3: CASSLYWGATNTDTQYF; DNA: TGCGCCAGCAGCTTGTATTGGGGGGCCACCAACACAGATACGCAGTATTTT
J: TRBJ2-7; D: -; size: -; V: TRBV11-2; CDR3: CASSLTGGGSPLEQYF; DNA: TGTGCCAGCAGCTTAACAGGAGGAGGTAGCCCCCTCGAGCAGTACTTC
J: TRBJ1-1; D: -; size: -; V: TRBV27; CDR3: CASSRPNTEAFF; DNA: TGTGCCAGCAGCCGGCCGAACACTGAAGCTTTCTTT
J: TRBJ1-3; D: -; size: -; V: TRBV19; CDR3: CASSTRIHSGNTIYF; DNA: TGTGCCAGTAGTACCCGCATCCACTCTGGAAACACCATATATTTT
J: TRBJ2-5; D: TRBD2; size: -; V: TRBV6-5; CDR3: CASSWGRSGGIETQYF; DNA: TGTGCCAGCAGTTGGGGGAGGAGCGGGGGGATCGAGACCCAGTACTTC
J: TRBJ1-4; D: -; size: -; V: TRBV27; CDR3: CASSFWGSTEKLFF; DNA: TGTGCCAGCAGTTTCTGGGGATCGACTGAAAAACTGTTTTTT
J: TRBJ2-7; D: -; size: -; V: TRBV6-1; CDR3: CASSEWAGTATSYEQYF; DNA: TGTGCCAGCAGTGAATGGGCCGGGACCGCAACAAGCTACGAGCAGTACTTC
J: TRBJ1-4; D: -; size: -; V: TRBV27; CDR3: CASSLRGNEKLFF; DNA: TGTGCCAGCAGTTTAAGGGGTAATGAAAAACTGTTTTTT
J: TRBJ2-1; D: TRBD2; size: -; V: TRBV10-3; CDR3: CAISESVLAGVTTFF; DNA: TGTGCCATCAGTGAGTCGGTACTAGCGGGAGTAACCACGTTCTTC
J: TRBJ1-5; D: TRBD1; size: -; V: TRBV2; CDR3: CASSGGRDSQPQHF; DNA: TGTGCCAGCAGTGGAGGCCGGGACAGTCAGCCCCAGCATTTT
J: TRBJ1-6; D: -; size: -; V: TRBV19; CDR3: CASSIQGPYSPLHF; DNA: TGTGCCAGTAGTATACAGGGGCCCTATTCACCCCTCCACTTT
J: TRBJ1-3; D: -; size: -; V: TRBV5-1; CDR3: CASSVEFSGNTIYF; DNA: TGCGCCAGCAGCGTGGAATTCTCTGGAAACACCATATATTTT
J: TRBJ2-7; D: -; size: -; V: TRBV5-4; CDR3: CASTRDISYEQYF; DNA: TGTGCCAGCACCCGGGACATCTCCTACGAGCAGTACTTC
J: TRBJ1-6; D: -; size: -; V: TRBV5-5; CDR3: CASSFLGPGSPLHF; DNA: TGTGCCAGCAGCTTCCTGGGCCCAGGATCACCCCTCCACTTT
J: TRBJ2-2; D: TRBD1; size: -; V: TRBV28; CDR3: CASSLSGQGATGELFF; DNA: TGTGCCAGCAGTTTATCCGGACAGGGGGCTACCGGGGAGCTGTTTTTT
J: TRBJ2-7; D: -; size: -; V: TRBV28; CDR3: CASSSNPNEQYF; DNA: TGTGCCAGCAGTTCCAACCCAAACGAGCAGTACTTC
J: TRBJ1-1; D: -; size: -; V: TRBV15; CDR3: CATSSLTAPAEAFF; DNA: TGTGCCACCAGCAGTTTAACCGCCCCGGCTGAAGCTTTCTTT